Below are 17 T cell receptor beta chains sequenced from a single sample in a study of T cell changes during pregnancy in multiple sclerosis. Sequencing used immunoSEQ multiplex PCR; TCRdb keeps in-frame clones, though not all of them. The sample shows around 65,000 clones, approximately 91% of them seen only once. Sequencing used peripheral blood, obtained in the first trimester of pregnancy. Receptor source: a female donor with multiple sclerosis, enrolled in a pregnancy study.

The chain is built from TRBV7-9 and TRBJ2-1; TRBD1 agrees at 7 bases. Germline CDR1 SEHNR, CDR2 FQNEAQ (reference sequence). This CDR3 region has 16 residues. Trimming cost V 5 bases and J 4 bases; bases outside gene matches: 11. CDR3: CASSLSNRGVYNEQFF. Written as DNA, the CDR3 is TGTGCCAGCAGCCTCTCGAACAGGGGAGTGTACAATGAGCAGTTCTTC.

In this sample, this clone turned up a few times. The chain couples TRBV11-2 to TRBJ2-5, with 10 bases matching TRBD2. The CDR3 has 16 amino acids. The germline V gene has CDR1 SGHAT and CDR2 FQNNGV. V lost 4 bases to trimming and J lost 5 bases; unmatched junction nucleotides: 10. CDR3 nucleotide sequence: TGTGCCAGCAGCTCTTTAGCGGGAGGAAGGTCGGAGACCCAGTACTTC. Its translation is CASSSLAGGRSETQYF.

The chain uses TRBV12-5 and TRBJ2-7, with D possibly being TRBD1 (6 bases). Germline-derived CDR1 and CDR2 are LGHNT and FRNRAP. Trimming stripped 0 bases from V and 0 bases from J, with 15 bases between. This CDR3 is 17 amino acids long. CDR3 bases: TGTGCTAGTGGTTTGGTACTTGTCAGGGGCCCCTCCTACGAGCAGTACTTC. Its protein is CASGLVLVRGPSYEQYF. Full variable domain (outside the CDR3, taken from reference TRBV12-5 and TRBJ2-7): DARVTQTPRHKVTEMGQEVTMRCQPILGHNTVFWYRQTMMQGLELLAYFRNRAPLDDSGMPKDRFSAEMPDATLATLKIQPSEPRDSAVYFCASGLVLVRGPSYEQYFGPGTRLTVT.

The chain couples TRBV5-4 to TRBJ2-3; 9 bases are a match to TRBD2. The trim removed 5 bases at V and 1 base at J, leaving 5 bases unmatched. This CDR3 has 15 amino acids. CDR1 and CDR2 (germline): SGHNT, YYREEE (reference sequence). CDR3 sequence: CASSWTSERTDTQYF. The CDR3 coding sequence is TGTGCCAGCAGTTGGACTAGCGAACGCACAGATACGCAGTATTTT.

CDR3 bases: TGTGCCAGCAGTCCGACAGGGACCTACGAGCAGTACTTC. Protein sequence: CASSPTGTYEQYF. V gene TRBV28 combines with J gene TRBJ2-7; TRBD1 matches 7 bases. V was clipped by 5 bases and J by 2 bases; unmatched bases: 3. The CDR3 is 13 residues long. The germline V gene encodes CDR1 MDHEN and CDR2 SYDVKM.

CDR3 sequence reads: CAIETASNYGYTF. The CDR3 nucleotides read TGTGCCATTGAGACAGCCTCTAACTATGGCTACACCTTC. The chain links TRBV28 to TRBJ1-2, with a tentative D call TRBD1 (5 bases). This CDR3 contains 13 residues. CDR1 and CDR2 (germline): MDHEN, SYDVKM. Trimming cost V 10 bases and J 0 bases, with 12 bases left between them.

This rearrangement joins TRBV10-3 to TRBJ2-2; D is possibly TRBD2 (6 bases). The V end was cut by 4 bases, the J end by 3 bases, with 21 bases between. Germline loops: CDR1 ENHRY, CDR2 SYGVKD. The CDR3 spans 18 residues. CDR3 coding DNA: TGTGCCATCAGTGTGGGGCTGACGCGGGAATTATACACCGGGGAGCTGTTTTTT. It yields the protein CAISVGLTRELYTGELFF.

This clone showed up just a few times. The CDR3 DNA follows: TGTGCCAGCCTTTCATCCCCGGGACAAAACACTGAAGCTTTCTTT. This sequence encodes CASLSSPGQNTEAFF. The chain links TRBV2 to TRBJ1-1; D may be TRBD1 (6 bases). V was trimmed by 8 bases and J by 2 bases, leaving 18 bases between them. This CDR3 is built from 15 residues. Per the germline V gene, CDR1 is SNHLY and CDR2 is FYNNEI.

This chain uses TRBV5-1 with TRBJ2-3; TRBD2 agrees at 11 bases. This CDR3 has 16 amino acids. Germline V gives CDR1 SGHRS, CDR2 YFSETQ. The V and J ends lost 4 bases and 6 bases, in that order; junction bases with no gene match: 10. The DNA of the CDR3 is TGCGCCAGCAGCCATCCACTAGCGGGAGCTTATGATACGCAGTATTTT. As protein: CASSHPLAGAYDTQYF.

The gene calls are TRBV5-1 and TRBJ1-5; TRBD1 is a possible D gene (5 bases). The CDR3 is 20 amino acids. CDR1 and CDR2 (germline): SGHRS, YFSETQ. V was trimmed by 1 base and J by 3 bases, leaving 26 bases between them. CDR3 DNA sequence: TGCGCCAGCAGCTTGTATAGCGGGGGATCAAAACAGTTTCCCAATCAGCCCCAGCATTTT. Protein: CASSLYSGGSKQFPNQPQHF.

The chain employs TRBV5-1 and TRBJ2-5; 8 bases are a match to TRBD2. The CDR3 extends over 15 amino acids. In germline, CDR1 is SGHRS, CDR2 YFSETQ. Losses at the gene ends were 1 base for V and 5 bases for J; bases not matched to a gene: 7. CDR3 bases: TGCGCCAGCAGCTTGAGAACGGGAGGGATGGAGACCCAGTACTTC. Its protein product is CASSLRTGGMETQYF.

The chain links TRBV7-2 to TRBJ1-5; D is uncertain. Germline V CDR1 and CDR2: SGHTA, FQGNSA. The CDR3 is made up of 13 amino acids. The V end lost 6 bases, the J end lost 2 bases, and 8 bases lay between the germline ends. The CDR3 reads CASSFQGNQPQHF. DNA for the CDR3: TGTGCCAGCAGTTTTCAGGGCAATCAGCCCCAGCATTTT.

The chain couples TRBV27 to TRBJ2-2; D perhaps matches TRBD1 (5 bases). The CDR3 sequence is 13 residues long. Germline V gives CDR1 MNHEY, CDR2 SMNVEV (reference sequence). Deletions cut 2 bases from V and 5 bases from J, with 6 bases between. The CDR3 coding sequence is TGTGCCAGCAGTTTACAGGGTACCGGGGAGCTGTTTTTT. Translated, it gives CASSLQGTGELFF.

This clone is a singleton in its sample. The rearrangement uses TRBV27 and TRBJ2-5, with 8 bases fitting TRBD2. The CDR3 is 15 amino acids. J gave up 5 bases and V 3 bases, and 8 bases lay outside the gene matches. Germline loops: CDR1 MNHEY, CDR2 SMNVEV (reference sequence). CDR3 nucleotides: TGTGCCAGCAGTTTTTTCCGGGAGGGCGGGGAGACCCAGTACTTC. This encodes CASSFFREGGETQYF.

The chain couples TRBV11-2 to TRBJ2-7; 7 bases match TRBD1. Germline CDR1 and CDR2: SGHAT and FQNNGV. The CDR3 consists of 15 residues. V lost 3 bases, J lost 3 bases, and 8 bases stayed unmatched. CDR3 region: CASSLGDRAFYEQYF. In DNA, the CDR3 is TGTGCCAGCAGCTTGGGCGACAGGGCGTTCTACGAGCAGTACTTC. Looking up the rest from reference TRBV11-2 and TRBJ2-7 gives the full variable domain: EAGVAQSPRYKIIEKRQSVAFWCNPISGHATLYWYQQILGQGPKLLIQFQNNGVVDDSQLPKDRFSAERLKGVDSTLKIQPAKLEDSAVYLCASSLGDRAFYEQYFGPGTRLTVT.

Here the CDR3 DNA reads TGTGCCAGCTCACCTTCGGGGCAGGGACAGGGCTACACCTTC. Its protein product is CASSPSGQGQGYTF. The J gene is TRBJ1-2, the V gene TRBV18; 7 bases map to TRBD1. The CDR3 extends over 14 amino acids. V dropped 3 bases and J dropped 8; count of bases not matched to a gene: 9. Germline V gives CDR1 KGHSH, CDR2 LQKENI.

This clone occurred a few times. The CDR3 protein is CASSAGLQAVNTEAFF. CDR3 nucleotides: TGTGCCAGCAGCGCCGGGTTACAGGCCGTGAACACTGAAGCTTTCTTT. V is TRBV9 and J is TRBJ1-1, with a weak D call TRBD1 (5 bases). The V end was cut by 3 bases, the J end by 0 bases, with 15 bases between. The CDR3 runs 16 residues. The germline CDR1 and CDR2 sequences are SGDLS and YYNGEE.